The subject of this entry is one TCR beta chain. The data derive from a study of blood T cell repertoires in COVID-19. Participants spanned ages about 18 to 100 years and resided in 20 to 30 US areas. Profiling relied on immunoSEQ multiplex PCR, and the TCRdb table lists in-frame clones only, not all of them. This table holds some 410,000 clones, over 75% found once. The CDR3 is made up of 15 amino acids. The J segment lost 2 bases and the V segment lost 7 bases, leaving 5 bases of the junction unmatched. Per germline, CDR1 SEHNR and CDR2 FQNEAQ (reference sequence). The sequenced sample consisted of PBMCs or T cells enriched from blood (not recorded which). The chain recombines TRBV7-9 with TRBJ2-6; 7 bases match TRBD1. This receptor was taken from a woman between 25 and 40 years old with acute COVID-19. Here the CDR3 DNA reads TGTGCCAGCAACGACAGGGCTGCTGGGGCCAACGTCCTGACTTTC. Protein product: CASNDRAAGANVLTF.